The clone carrying this TCR beta chain has a count of ten or more. Its antigen is not known. A junction end diverges from the germline sequence, so it may reflect a read error. Germline CDR1 reads SEHNR; CDR2 reads FQNEAQ (reference sequence). The CDR3 sequence is 17 residues long. Quantitative 5'-RACE with molecular barcodes generated TCR beta libraries. MiXCR was run by TCRdb on the 5' RACE reads, yielding one entry per CDR3 protein. Here the sample spans about 130,000 distinct CDR3 sequences, about a tenth being singletons. This specimen belongs to a study of CD8 T cells in ankylosing spondylitis. Study-wide results and caveats: The authors reported significant enrichment of disease-linked clones in matched ankylosing spondylitis synovial fluid. Earlier reports found some motif variants in synovial fluid and blood in reactive arthritis.

The sequencing sample was made of blood, either unsorted or a sorted T cell fraction (not recorded which). V usage is TRBV7-9 and J usage is TRBJ2-4, with 10 positions matching TRBD2. The origin of this receptor is a male donor with ankylosing spondylitis or in good health (not recorded which). CDR3 nucleotide sequence: TGTGCCAGCAGCGTAGCGGGAGGCGAGCAGGCCAAAAACATTCAGTACTTC. Protein: CASSVAGGEQAKNIQYF.